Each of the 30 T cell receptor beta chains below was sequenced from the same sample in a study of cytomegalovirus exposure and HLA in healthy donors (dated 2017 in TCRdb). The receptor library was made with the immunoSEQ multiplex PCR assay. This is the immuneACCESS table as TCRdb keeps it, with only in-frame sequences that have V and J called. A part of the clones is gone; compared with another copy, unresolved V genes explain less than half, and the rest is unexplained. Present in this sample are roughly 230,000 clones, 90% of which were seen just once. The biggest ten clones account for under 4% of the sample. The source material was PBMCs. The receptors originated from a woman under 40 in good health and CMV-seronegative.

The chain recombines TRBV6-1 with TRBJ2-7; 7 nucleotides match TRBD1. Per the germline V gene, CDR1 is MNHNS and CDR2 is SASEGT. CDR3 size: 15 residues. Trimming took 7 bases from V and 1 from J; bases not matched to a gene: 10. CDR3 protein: CASNQGQLLSYEQYF. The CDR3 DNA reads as TGTGCCAGCAATCAGGGACAGCTCCTATCCTACGAGCAGTACTTC.

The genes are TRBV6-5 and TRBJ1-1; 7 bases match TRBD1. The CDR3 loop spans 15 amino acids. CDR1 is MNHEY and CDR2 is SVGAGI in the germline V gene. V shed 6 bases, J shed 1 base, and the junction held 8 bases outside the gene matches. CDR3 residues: CASRTKGTANTEAFF. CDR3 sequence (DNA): TGTGCCAGCAGAACAAAAGGGACAGCGAACACTGAAGCTTTCTTT.

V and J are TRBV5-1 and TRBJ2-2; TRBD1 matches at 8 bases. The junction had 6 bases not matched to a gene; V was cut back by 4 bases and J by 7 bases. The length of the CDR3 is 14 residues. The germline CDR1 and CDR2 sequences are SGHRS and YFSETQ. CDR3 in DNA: TGCGCCAGCAGCCGCAATACAGGGGGCGGGGAGCTGTTTTTT. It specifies CASSRNTGGGELFF.

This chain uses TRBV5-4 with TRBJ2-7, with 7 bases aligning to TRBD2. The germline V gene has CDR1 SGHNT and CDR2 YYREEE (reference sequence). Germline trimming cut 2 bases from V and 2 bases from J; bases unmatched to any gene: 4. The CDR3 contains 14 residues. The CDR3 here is CASSLGGSTYEQYF. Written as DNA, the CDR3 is TGTGCCAGCAGCTTAGGCGGGAGTACCTACGAGCAGTACTTC.

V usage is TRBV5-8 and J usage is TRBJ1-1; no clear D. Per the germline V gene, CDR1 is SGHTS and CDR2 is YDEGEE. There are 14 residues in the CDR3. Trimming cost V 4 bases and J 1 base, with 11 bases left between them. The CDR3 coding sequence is TGTGCCAGCAGCATCGGACCAGGGAACACTGAAGCTTTCTTT. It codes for CASSIGPGNTEAFF.

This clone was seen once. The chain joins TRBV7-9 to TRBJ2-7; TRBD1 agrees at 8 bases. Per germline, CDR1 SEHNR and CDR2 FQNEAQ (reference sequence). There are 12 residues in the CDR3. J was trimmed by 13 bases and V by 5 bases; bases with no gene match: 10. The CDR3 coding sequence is TGTGCCAGCAGCCCGGCCGGGACAGGCCCATACTTC. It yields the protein CASSPAGTGPYF.

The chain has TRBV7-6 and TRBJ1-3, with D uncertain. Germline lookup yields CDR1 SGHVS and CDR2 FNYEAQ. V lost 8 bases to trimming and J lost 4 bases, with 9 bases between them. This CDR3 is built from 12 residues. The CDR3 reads CASEGPGNTIYF. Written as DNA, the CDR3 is TGTGCCAGCGAAGGCCCAGGAAACACCATATATTTT.

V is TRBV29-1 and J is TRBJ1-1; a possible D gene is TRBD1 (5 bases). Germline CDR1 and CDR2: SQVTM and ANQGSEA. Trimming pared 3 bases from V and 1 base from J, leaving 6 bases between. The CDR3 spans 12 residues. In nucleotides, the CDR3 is TGCAGCGTTGACGGGGCGAACACTGAAGCTTTCTTT. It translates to CSVDGANTEAFF.

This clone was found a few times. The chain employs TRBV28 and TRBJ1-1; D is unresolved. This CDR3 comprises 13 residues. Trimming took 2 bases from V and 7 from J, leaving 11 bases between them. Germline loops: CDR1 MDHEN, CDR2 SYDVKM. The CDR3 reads CASSLPPADEAFF. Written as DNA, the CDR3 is TGTGCCAGCAGTTTACCACCGGCGGATGAAGCTTTCTTT.

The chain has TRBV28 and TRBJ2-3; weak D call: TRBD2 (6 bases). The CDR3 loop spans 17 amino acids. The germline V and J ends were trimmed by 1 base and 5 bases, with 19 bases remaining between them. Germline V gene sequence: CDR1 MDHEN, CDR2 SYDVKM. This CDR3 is CASSLYSGRGGRDTQYF. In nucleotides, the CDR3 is TGTGCCAGCAGTTTATATTCGGGGCGGGGAGGAAGAGATACGCAGTATTTT. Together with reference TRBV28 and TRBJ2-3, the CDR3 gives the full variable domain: DVKVTQSSRYLVKRTGEKVFLECVQDMDHENMFWYRQDPGLGLRLIYFSYDVKMKEKGDIPEGYSVSREKKERFSLILESASTNQTSMYLCASSLYSGRGGRDTQYFGPGTRLTVL.

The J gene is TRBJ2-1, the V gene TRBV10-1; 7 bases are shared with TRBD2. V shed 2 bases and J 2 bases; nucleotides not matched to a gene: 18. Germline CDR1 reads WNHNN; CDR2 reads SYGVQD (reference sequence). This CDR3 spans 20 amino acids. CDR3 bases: TGCGCCAGCAGTGAGGGAGCCCCGGGACTATGGGCAATCACCTACAATGAGCAGTTCTTC. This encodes CASSEGAPGLWAITYNEQFF.

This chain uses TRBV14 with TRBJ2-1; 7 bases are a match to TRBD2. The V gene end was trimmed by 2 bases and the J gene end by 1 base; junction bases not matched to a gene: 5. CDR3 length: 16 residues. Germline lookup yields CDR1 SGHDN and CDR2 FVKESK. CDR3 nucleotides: TGTGCCAGCAGCCAACATGGGAGGGGTTCCTACAATGAGCAGTTCTTC. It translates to CASSQHGRGSYNEQFF.

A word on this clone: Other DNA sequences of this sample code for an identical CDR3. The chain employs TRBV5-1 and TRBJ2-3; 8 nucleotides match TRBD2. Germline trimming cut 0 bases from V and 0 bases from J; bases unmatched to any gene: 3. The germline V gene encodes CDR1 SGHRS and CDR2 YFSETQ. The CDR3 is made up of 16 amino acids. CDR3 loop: CASSLGSSGSTDTQYF. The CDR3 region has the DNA TGCGCCAGCAGCTTGGGGTCTAGCGGGAGCACAGATACGCAGTATTTT. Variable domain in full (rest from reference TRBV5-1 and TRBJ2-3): KAGVTQTPRYLIKTRGQQVTLSCSPISGHRSVSWYQQTPGQGLQFLFEYFSETQRNKGNFPGRFSGRQFSNSRSEMNVSTLELGDSALYLCASSLGSSGSTDTQYFGPGTRLTVL.

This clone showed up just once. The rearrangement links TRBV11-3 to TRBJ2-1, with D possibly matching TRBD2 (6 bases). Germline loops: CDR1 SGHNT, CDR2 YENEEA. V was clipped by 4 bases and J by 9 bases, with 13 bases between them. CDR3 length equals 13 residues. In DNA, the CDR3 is TGTGCCAGCAGCTCCCCGACCGGGGGTGAGCAGTTCTTC. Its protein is CASSSPTGGEQFF. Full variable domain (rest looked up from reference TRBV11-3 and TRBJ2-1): EAGVVQSPRYKIIEKKQPVAFWCNPISGHNTLYWYLQNLGQGPELLIRYENEEAVDDSQLPKDRFSAERLKGVDSTLKIQPAELGDSAVYLCASSSPTGGEQFFGPGTRLTVL.

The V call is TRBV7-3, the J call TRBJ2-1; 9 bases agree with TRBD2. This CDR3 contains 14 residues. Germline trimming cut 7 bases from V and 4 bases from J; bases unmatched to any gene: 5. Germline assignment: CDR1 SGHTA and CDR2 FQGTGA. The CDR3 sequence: CASTAGGRYNEQFF. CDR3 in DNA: TGTGCCAGCACCGCGGGAGGGCGGTACAATGAGCAGTTCTTC. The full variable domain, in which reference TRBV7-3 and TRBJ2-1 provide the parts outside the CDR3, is GAGVSQTPSNKVTEKGKYVELRCDPISGHTALYWYRQSLGQGPEFLIYFQGTGAADDSGLPNDRFFAVRPEGSVSTLKIQRTERGDSAVYLCASTAGGRYNEQFFGPGTRLTVL.

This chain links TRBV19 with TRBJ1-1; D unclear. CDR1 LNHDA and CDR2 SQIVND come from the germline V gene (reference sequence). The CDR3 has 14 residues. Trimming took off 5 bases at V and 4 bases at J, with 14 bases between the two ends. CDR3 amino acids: CASSSDATGTEAFF. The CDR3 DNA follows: TGTGCCAGTAGTTCGGACGCGACGGGCACTGAAGCTTTCTTT.

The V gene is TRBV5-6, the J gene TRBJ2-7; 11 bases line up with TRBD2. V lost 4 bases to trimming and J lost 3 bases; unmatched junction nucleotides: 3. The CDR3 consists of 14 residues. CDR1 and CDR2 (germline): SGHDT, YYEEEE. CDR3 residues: CASSPGLAVYEQYF. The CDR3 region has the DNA TGTGCCAGCAGCCCGGGACTAGCGGTCTACGAGCAGTACTTC.

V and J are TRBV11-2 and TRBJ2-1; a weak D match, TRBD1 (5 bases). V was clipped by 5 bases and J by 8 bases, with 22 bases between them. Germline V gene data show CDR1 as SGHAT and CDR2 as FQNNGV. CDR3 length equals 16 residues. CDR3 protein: CASSPRVSPYFDEQFF. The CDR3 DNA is TGTGCCAGCAGCCCCAGGGTATCCCCCTACTTCGATGAGCAGTTCTTC.

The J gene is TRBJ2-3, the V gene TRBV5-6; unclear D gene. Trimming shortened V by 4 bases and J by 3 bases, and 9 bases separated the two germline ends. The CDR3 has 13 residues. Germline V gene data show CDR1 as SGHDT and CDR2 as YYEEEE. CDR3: CASSLDLTDTQYF. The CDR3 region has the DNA TGTGCCAGCAGCCTGGACCTAACAGATACGCAGTATTTT.

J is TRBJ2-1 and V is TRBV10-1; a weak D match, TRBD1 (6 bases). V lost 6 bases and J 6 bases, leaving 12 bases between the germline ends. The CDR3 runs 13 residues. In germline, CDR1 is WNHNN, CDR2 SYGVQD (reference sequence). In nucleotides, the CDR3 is TGCGCCAGCAGGAAAAGGACAGTCAATGAGCAGTTCTTC. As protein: CASRKRTVNEQFF.

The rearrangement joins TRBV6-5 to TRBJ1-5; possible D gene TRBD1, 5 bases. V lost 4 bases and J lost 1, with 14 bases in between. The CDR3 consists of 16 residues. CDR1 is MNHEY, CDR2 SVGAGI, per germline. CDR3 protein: CASSSPRKGSNQPQHF. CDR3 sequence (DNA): TGTGCCAGCAGTTCCCCTCGCAAGGGGAGCAATCAGCCCCAGCATTTT.

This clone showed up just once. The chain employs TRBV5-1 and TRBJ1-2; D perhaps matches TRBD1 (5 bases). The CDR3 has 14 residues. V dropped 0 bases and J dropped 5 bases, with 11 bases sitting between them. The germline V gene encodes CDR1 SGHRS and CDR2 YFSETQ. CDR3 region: CASSLEGVGYGYTF. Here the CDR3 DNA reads TGCGCCAGCAGCTTGGAAGGGGTGGGGTATGGCTACACCTTC.

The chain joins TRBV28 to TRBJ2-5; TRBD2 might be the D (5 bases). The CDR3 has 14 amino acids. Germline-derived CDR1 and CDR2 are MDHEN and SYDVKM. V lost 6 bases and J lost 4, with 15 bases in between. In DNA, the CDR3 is TGTGCCAGCAGCTCACTAGGCGGCGGAGAGACCCAGTACTTC. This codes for CASSSLGGGETQYF.

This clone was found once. Here the CDR3 reads CSVGSSFYYEQYF. The CDR3 nucleotides read TGCAGCGTTGGGTCCAGTTTCTACTACGAGCAGTACTTC. This sequence joins TRBV29-1 and TRBJ2-7, with D unclear. This CDR3 comprises 13 residues. Per germline, CDR1 SQVTM and CDR2 ANQGSEA. Trimming took off 4 bases at V and 3 bases at J, with 13 bases between the two ends.

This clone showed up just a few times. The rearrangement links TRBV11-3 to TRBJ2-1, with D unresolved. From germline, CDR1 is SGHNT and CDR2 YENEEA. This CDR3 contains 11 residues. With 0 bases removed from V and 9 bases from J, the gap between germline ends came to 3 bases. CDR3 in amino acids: CASSLDFEQFF. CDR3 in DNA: TGTGCCAGCAGCTTAGATTTTGAGCAGTTCTTC.

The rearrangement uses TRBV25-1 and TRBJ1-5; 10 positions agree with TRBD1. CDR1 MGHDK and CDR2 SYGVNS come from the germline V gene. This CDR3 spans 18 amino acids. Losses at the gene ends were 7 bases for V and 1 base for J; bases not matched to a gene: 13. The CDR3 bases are TGTGCCAGCACTCTCACCGGGACAGGGGAGCAGAGCAATCAGCCCCAGCATTTT. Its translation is CASTLTGTGEQSNQPQHF.

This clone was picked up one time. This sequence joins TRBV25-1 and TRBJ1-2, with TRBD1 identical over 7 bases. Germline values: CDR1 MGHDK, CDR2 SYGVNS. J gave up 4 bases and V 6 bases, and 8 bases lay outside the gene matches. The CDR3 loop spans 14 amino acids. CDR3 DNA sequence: TGTGCCAGCAGCACGACAGGGTACGGCTATGGCTACACCTTC. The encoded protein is CASSTTGYGYGYTF.

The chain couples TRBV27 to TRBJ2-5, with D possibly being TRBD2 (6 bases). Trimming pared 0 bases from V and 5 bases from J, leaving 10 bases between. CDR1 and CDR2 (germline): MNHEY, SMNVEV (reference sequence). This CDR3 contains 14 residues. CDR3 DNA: TGTGCCAGCAGTTTATCGCGGGGTGGCGAGACCCAGTACTTC. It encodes CASSLSRGGETQYF.

In DNA, the CDR3 is TGTGCCAGCGTCAGGACCTTAGACTACGAGCAGTACTTC. As protein: CASVRTLDYEQYF. This rearrangement joins TRBV2 to TRBJ2-7; D gene uncertain. CDR1 and CDR2 (germline): SNHLY, FYNNEI. This CDR3 spans 13 amino acids. V was trimmed by 8 bases and J by 3 bases, leaving 14 bases between them.

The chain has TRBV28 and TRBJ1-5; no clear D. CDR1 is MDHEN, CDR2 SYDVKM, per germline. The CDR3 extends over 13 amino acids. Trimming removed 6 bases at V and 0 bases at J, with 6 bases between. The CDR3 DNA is TGTGCCAGCAGCGTGGGTAGCAATCAGCCCCAGCATTTT. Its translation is CASSVGSNQPQHF.